This T cell receptor beta chain was observed in a study of blood T cell repertoires in COVID-19. Across the whole study: From the United States, Italy and Spain came samples of acute and convalescent COVID-19. The analysed material was cDNA or gDNA that came from T cells, B-cell-depleted T cells, or PBMCs.

Some clones are missing from TCRdb's copy, which holds only in-frame ones; the method was immunoSEQ multiplex PCR. This sample yields tens of thousands of clones, of which roughly 83% are seen a single time; approximately 30% belongs to the top ten. Germline values: CDR1 MNHEY, CDR2 SVGAGI. Trimming shortened V by 0 bases and J by 1 base, and 6 bases separated the two germline ends. CDR3 length: 15 amino acids. Sequenced input: peripheral blood. This TCR derives from a man in his sixties or seventies with acute or convalescent COVID-19. The genes are TRBV6-5 and TRBJ1-4; no definite D call. As DNA, the CDR3 is TGTGCCAGCAGTTACTCGACTGAAACTAATGAAAAACTGTTTTTT. This encodes CASSYSTETNEKLFF.